The next 32 T cell receptor beta chains were all read from a single sample in a study of blood T cell repertoires in COVID-19 (dated by TCRdb to between 2020 and 2021). Receptor libraries were prepared by the immunoSEQ multiplex PCR assay. The immuneACCESS repertoire file appears here via TCRdb, limited to in-frame rearrangements. These files lack a portion of the clones; in checked studies, under half of the deficit traces to unresolved V genes, and the cause of the others is not known. Across this sample there are some 150,000 clones, with about 77% seen only once. The ten largest make up less than 4.5% of the sample. The sample was peripheral blood. The receptors originated from a man in his 60s with acute or convalescent COVID-19.

This chain joins TRBV4-1 and TRBJ2-1; 10 positions match TRBD2. Germline lookup yields CDR1 MGHRA and CDR2 YSYEKL. CDR3 size: 15 residues. Trimming took 4 bases from V and 0 from J; bases not matched to a gene: 0. The CDR3 reads CASSRTSGSYNEQFF. DNA for the CDR3: TGCGCCAGCAGCCGGACTAGCGGCTCCTACAATGAGCAGTTCTTC.

The rearrangement links TRBV19 to TRBJ1-2; TRBD1 matches at 7 bases. CDR1 is LNHDA, CDR2 SQIVND, per germline (reference sequence). The CDR3 is made up of 12 amino acids. Germline trimming cut 6 bases from V and 8 bases from J; bases unmatched to any gene: 6. CDR3 DNA sequence: TGTGCCAGTAGCAACAGACAGGGAGGCTACACCTTC. Its translation: CASSNRQGGYTF. Combining the CDR3 with reference TRBV19 and TRBJ1-2 gives the whole variable domain DGGITQSPKYLFRKEGQNVTLSCEQNLNHDAMYWYRQDPGQGLRLIYYSQIVNDFQKGDIAEGYSVSREKKESFPLTVTSAQKNPTAFYLCASSNRQGGYTFGSGTRLTVV.

This rearrangement joins TRBV5-1 to TRBJ2-5, with D possibly matching TRBD2 (5 bases). From germline, CDR1 is SGHRS and CDR2 YFSETQ. This CDR3 has 13 amino acids. Trimming shortened V by 0 bases and J by 7 bases, and 10 bases separated the two germline ends. CDR3 DNA sequence: TGCGCCAGCAGCTTGGCGGCAGGAGGGACCCAGTACTTC. Amino acids: CASSLAAGGTQYF.

This clone was seen a single time. The chain employs TRBV30 and TRBJ2-1; D ambiguous. CDR3 length: 11 amino acids. Looked up from germline, CDR1 is GTSNPN and CDR2 is SVGIG (reference sequence). Trimming removed 3 bases at V and 9 bases at J, with 9 bases between. The CDR3 coding sequence is TGTGCCTGGAGGCCTGGCATTGAGCAGTTCTTC. Amino acid sequence: CAWRPGIEQFF.

The J gene is TRBJ2-3, the V gene TRBV27; D unclear. Germline values: CDR1 MNHEY, CDR2 SMNVEV (reference sequence). The CDR3 is 14 amino acids. V lost 0 bases, J lost 2 bases, and 6 bases lay in between. The CDR3 DNA is TGTGCCAGCAGTTTATCATCTTACACAGATACGCAGTATTTT. Amino acid sequence: CASSLSSYTDTQYF.

The sample holds one count of this clone. V is TRBV5-1 and J is TRBJ2-3; 12 nucleotides align to TRBD2. This CDR3 is built from 19 residues. The germline gives CDR1 SGHRS, CDR2 YFSETQ. V trimming: 3 bases; J trimming: 0 bases; junction bases outside the gene matches: 11. The CDR3 here is CASSSRRLAGGESTDTQYF. The CDR3 nucleotides read TGCGCCAGCAGCTCGCGGAGGCTAGCGGGAGGGGAGAGCACAGATACGCAGTATTTT. The full variable domain, completed using reference TRBV5-1 and TRBJ2-3, is KAGVTQTPRYLIKTRGQQVTLSCSPISGHRSVSWYQQTPGQGLQFLFEYFSETQRNKGNFPGRFSGRQFSNSRSEMNVSTLELGDSALYLCASSSRRLAGGESTDTQYFGPGTRLTVL.

This rearrangement joins TRBV5-1 to TRBJ1-2; 10 bases map to TRBD1. Germline V gene sequence: CDR1 SGHRS, CDR2 YFSETQ. Germline trimming cut 5 bases from V and 3 bases from J; bases unmatched to any gene: 4. The CDR3 spans 14 residues. The CDR3 spells CASRTGQGDYGYTF. As DNA, the CDR3 is TGCGCCAGCAGGACTGGACAGGGGGACTATGGCTACACCTTC.

V gene TRBV19 combines with J gene TRBJ1-1, with 7 bases that match TRBD1. The CDR3 contains 15 residues. With V trimmed by 5 bases and J by 6 bases, 12 bases remained unmatched. In germline, CDR1 is LNHDA, CDR2 SQIVND (reference sequence). This CDR3 is CASSPDQTGAPEAFF. The DNA for the CDR3 is TGTGCCAGTAGTCCTGACCAAACAGGGGCACCTGAAGCTTTCTTT. The variable domain in full, with the rest retrieved from reference TRBV19 and TRBJ1-1, is DGGITQSPKYLFRKEGQNVTLSCEQNLNHDAMYWYRQDPGQGLRLIYYSQIVNDFQKGDIAEGYSVSREKKESFPLTVTSAQKNPTAFYLCASSPDQTGAPEAFFGQGTRLTVV.

The chain recombines TRBV9 with TRBJ1-5; 10 bases are a match to TRBD1. J lost 2 bases, V lost 6 bases, and 11 bases had no gene match. The V gene's germline CDR1 is SGDLS and CDR2 YYNGEE. The CDR3 consists of 17 residues. This CDR3 is CASNTGTGVWGNQPQHF. CDR3 in DNA: TGTGCCAGCAACACCGGGACAGGGGTCTGGGGCAATCAGCCCCAGCATTTT.

V gene TRBV4-2 combines with J gene TRBJ2-1; a weak D match, TRBD2 (6 bases). The CDR3 length is 15 residues. From germline, CDR1 is LGHNA and CDR2 YNFKEQ. The V and J ends lost 1 base and 5 bases respectively, with 12 bases between them. The CDR3 DNA reads TGTGCCAGCAGCCAAGGCGCGGGGCCTGACAATGAGCAGTTCTTC. Amino acids: CASSQGAGPDNEQFF.

This chain links TRBV5-1 with TRBJ2-2, with 10 bases identical to TRBD2. After removal of 4 bases from V and 0 bases from J, the junction contained 3 bases not matched to a gene. CDR1 is SGHRS and CDR2 is YFSETQ in the germline V gene. The CDR3 spans 16 residues. For the CDR3, the DNA is TGCGCCAGCAGCCAGGGGACTAGCGCGAACACCGGGGAGCTGTTTTTT. It yields the protein CASSQGTSANTGELFF.

This clone occurred a few times. This sequence joins TRBV5-4 and TRBJ2-7; 11 bases match TRBD2. Germline loops: CDR1 SGHNT, CDR2 YYREEE (reference sequence). V lost 4 bases and J lost 4; bases outside the gene matches: 1. This CDR3 region has 13 residues. In DNA form, the CDR3 reads TGTGCCAGCAGCCGGACTAGCGGGTACGAGCAGTACTTC. It codes for CASSRTSGYEQYF.

This clone was seen more than once but under ten times. The chain employs TRBV30 and TRBJ2-7; 9 nucleotides match TRBD1. From germline, CDR1 is GTSNPN and CDR2 SVGIG (reference sequence). The CDR3 has 14 amino acids. Germline trimming cut 5 bases from V and 2 bases from J; bases unmatched to any gene: 7. The CDR3, as DNA: TGTGCCTGGCGAACAGGGGGCTCCACCTACGAGCAGTACTTC. This sequence encodes CAWRTGGSTYEQYF.

This clone has more than one count but fewer than ten. The chain recombines TRBV29-1 with TRBJ1-5; D is uncertain. Between the trimmed V and J ends, which lost 5 bases and 6 bases, there was a span of 14 bases. The CDR3 totals 13 residues. Germline CDR1 and CDR2: SQVTM and ANQGSEA. CDR3 in DNA: TGCAGCGTTTCCGCGGGTTTGGGTCAGCCCCAGCATTTT. It yields the protein CSVSAGLGQPQHF.

This chain joins TRBV2 and TRBJ2-4; D remains ambiguous. The germline V gene has CDR1 SNHLY and CDR2 FYNNEI. With 5 bases removed from V and 0 bases from J, the gap between germline ends came to 11 bases. This CDR3 comprises 15 residues. The CDR3 protein is CASSSNTLAKNIQYF. As DNA, the CDR3 is TGTGCCAGCAGTTCCAACACCCTAGCCAAAAACATTCAGTACTTC.

There are a few counts of this clone. The V call is TRBV6-5, the J call TRBJ2-2; D uncertain. CDR3 length: 13 residues. V was shortened by 0 bases and J by 4 bases, with 3 bases between the two germline ends. The germline gives CDR1 MNHEY, CDR2 SVGAGI. The DNA of the CDR3 is TGTGCCAGCAGTTACTCGAGCACCGGGGAGCTGTTTTTT. It specifies CASSYSSTGELFF.

CDR3 region: CASNDWGGTRIKSPLHF. DNA for the CDR3: TGTGCCAGCAATGATTGGGGGGGAACGCGGATTAAATCACCCCTCCACTTT. The chain links TRBV19 to TRBJ1-6; a possible D gene is TRBD1 (5 bases). Trimming cost V 9 bases and J 10 bases, with 28 bases left between them. The CDR3 loop spans 17 amino acids. Germline values: CDR1 LNHDA, CDR2 SQIVND (reference sequence).

CDR3 sequence (DNA): TGTGCCAGCAGCCTCTCCCAGGGCAGCTCGGAGCCCCAGCATTTT. It yields the protein CASSLSQGSSEPQHF. The chain is built from TRBV5-5 and TRBJ1-5, with a weak D call TRBD1 (5 bases). Germline V CDR1 and CDR2: SGHKS, YYEKEE (reference sequence). The germline V and J ends were trimmed by 4 bases and 8 bases, with 19 bases remaining between them. The CDR3 contains 15 residues.

The J gene is TRBJ2-7, the V gene TRBV3-1 (or the pseudogene TRBV3-2); possibly TRBD2 for D (5 bases). This CDR3 spans 14 amino acids. Trimming left V 4 bases short and J 0 bases short, with 10 bases between. Germline CDR1 reads LGHDT; CDR2 reads YNNKEL (reference sequence). The CDR3 is CASSRGLSSYEQYF. The CDR3, as DNA: TGTGCCAGCAGCCGTGGACTGAGCTCCTACGAGCAGTACTTC.

This chain links TRBV5-1 with TRBJ2-1, with TRBD2 matching 13 bases. J was trimmed by 6 bases and V by 4 bases; bases with no gene match: 7. Germline CDR1 is SGHRS and CDR2 is YFSETQ. This CDR3 region has 16 residues. The CDR3 loop reads CASSTSGRASSNEQFF. The CDR3 DNA reads TGCGCCAGCAGCACTAGCGGGAGGGCCAGTAGCAATGAGCAGTTCTTC.

This sequence joins TRBV4-2 and TRBJ2-3; 9 nucleotides line up with TRBD2. V lost 3 bases, J lost 0 bases, and 4 bases stayed unmatched. Germline V CDR1 and CDR2: LGHNA, YNFKEQ. The length of the CDR3 is 16 residues. The CDR3 protein is CASSQLTSGSTDTQYF. The DNA for the CDR3 is TGTGCCAGCAGCCAGCTGACTAGCGGAAGCACAGATACGCAGTATTTT.

This clone turned up a few times. This rearrangement joins TRBV7-9 to TRBJ1-4, with a weak D call TRBD1 (6 bases). Deletions cut 11 bases from V and 7 bases from J, with 14 bases between. CDR3 length equals 12 residues. Germline-derived CDR1 and CDR2 are SEHNR and FQNEAQ (reference sequence). The CDR3 spells CAVGGGGEKLFF. The CDR3 DNA reads TGTGCCGTCGGGGGAGGGGGTGAAAAACTGTTTTTT.

The rearrangement uses TRBV5-1 and TRBJ2-3, with D tentatively TRBD1 (5 bases). Looked up from germline, CDR1 is SGHRS and CDR2 is YFSETQ. This CDR3 has 14 residues. V was cut by 6 bases and J by 0 bases, with 11 bases left in between. In DNA, the CDR3 is TGCGCCAGCAAATTCCCAGGGAGCACAGATACGCAGTATTTT. The encoded protein is CASKFPGSTDTQYF. The full variable domain, with the rest looked up from reference TRBV5-1 and TRBJ2-3, is KAGVTQTPRYLIKTRGQQVTLSCSPISGHRSVSWYQQTPGQGLQFLFEYFSETQRNKGNFPGRFSGRQFSNSRSEMNVSTLELGDSALYLCASKFPGSTDTQYFGPGTRLTVL.

This clone was detected many times. The sample contains more than one DNA sequence encoding this CDR3. The chain is built from TRBV6-6 and TRBJ2-1; D call uncertain. Trimming removed 5 bases at V and 10 bases at J, with 9 bases between. The germline V gene encodes CDR1 MNHNY and CDR2 SVGAGI (reference sequence). This CDR3 spans 11 amino acids. The CDR3 sequence is CASSPDSEQFF. The CDR3 nucleotides are TGTGCCAGCAGTCCAGATTCGGAGCAGTTCTTC.

This chain connects TRBV11-2 to TRBJ2-7; weak D call: TRBD2 (5 bases). The ends were cut back, 5 bases at V and 4 bases at J, with 12 bases in the middle. Germline loops: CDR1 SGHAT, CDR2 FQNNGV. The CDR3 spans 13 residues. In DNA, the CDR3 is TGTGCCAGCAGCCAAGACCCGGGATACGAGCAGTACTTC. Amino acid sequence: CASSQDPGYEQYF.

This chain connects TRBV5-1 to TRBJ2-5; 12 bases are shared with TRBD2. V was clipped by 7 bases and J by 6 bases; unmatched bases: 10. Per the germline V gene, CDR1 is SGHRS and CDR2 is YFSETQ. This CDR3 region has 15 residues. The CDR3 sequence is CASRLQTSGSKTQYF. The CDR3 DNA is TGCGCCAGCCGGCTCCAGACTAGCGGGAGTAAGACCCAGTACTTC.

About this clone itself: The sample has other DNA sequences that encode this CDR3 too. The chain uses TRBV19 and TRBJ2-1; 8 bases align to TRBD2. The V segment lost 3 bases and the J segment 2 bases; nucleotides outside the gene matches: 3. CDR1 LNHDA and CDR2 SQIVND come from the germline V gene (reference sequence). The CDR3 is 15 residues long. CDR3 protein: CASSMSGSPYNEQFF. The DNA for the CDR3 is TGTGCCAGTAGTATGAGCGGGAGTCCCTACAATGAGCAGTTCTTC.

This chain uses TRBV27 with TRBJ2-5; maybe TRBD2 (6 bases). The CDR3 length is 13 residues. The V gene's germline CDR1 is MNHEY and CDR2 SMNVEV (reference sequence). V was trimmed by 3 bases and J by 5 bases, leaving 10 bases between them. CDR3 nucleotide sequence: TGTGCCAGCAGTTTCGGGGGATGGGAGACCCAGTACTTC. It specifies CASSFGGWETQYF.

The CDR3 is CASSEGLDTEAFF. DNA for the CDR3: TGTGCCAGCTCAGAGGGACTCGACACTGAAGCTTTCTTT. The chain carries TRBV18 and TRBJ1-1; possible D gene TRBD1, 5 bases. The CDR3 spans 13 residues. Germline V lookup: CDR1 KGHSH, CDR2 LQKENI. Trimming took 5 bases from V and 3 from J, leaving 10 bases between them.

The chain combines TRBV7-9 with TRBJ2-3, with D maybe TRBD2 (6 bases). Trimming removed 10 bases from V and 7 bases from J, with 12 bases in between. The CDR3 consists of 11 residues. CDR1 is SEHNR and CDR2 is FQNEAQ in the germline V gene (reference sequence). The CDR3 sequence: CAIPGGNTQYF. The CDR3 nucleotides are TGTGCCATCCCCGGGGGAAATACGCAGTATTTT. Full variable domain (rest looked up from reference TRBV7-9 and TRBJ2-3): DTGVSQNPRHKITKRGQNVTFRCDPISEHNRLYWYRQTLGQGPEFLTYFQNEAQLEKSRLLSDRFSAERPKGSFSTLEIQRTEQGDSAMYLCAIPGGNTQYFGPGTRLTVL.

V is TRBV7-9 and J is TRBJ2-1, with 8 bases fitting TRBD2. Trimming cost V 2 bases and J 7 bases; bases outside gene matches: 7. Per germline, CDR1 SEHNR and CDR2 FQNEAQ (reference sequence). The CDR3 has 15 residues. The DNA for the CDR3 is TGTGCCAGCAGCTTACTAAGCGGGAGAGAGAATGAGCAGTTCTTC. It encodes CASSLLSGRENEQFF.

J is TRBJ2-3 and V is TRBV6-5, with 7 bases lining up with TRBD2. CDR1 MNHEY and CDR2 SVGAGI come from the germline V gene. The V and J ends lost 6 bases and 6 bases, in that order; junction bases with no gene match: 12. The CDR3 is 15 residues long. The DNA of the CDR3 is TGTGCCAGCAGGCCCCTGGCGGGAGTTAGGGATACGCAGTATTTT. Its protein is CASRPLAGVRDTQYF.